A single sample is the source of the 7 T cell receptor beta chains below, sequenced in a study of T and B cells in COVID-19 patients. BIOMED2 TRB-A/B primer pools were used in multiplex TRB PCR. TCRdb called the multiplex PCR reads again in MiXCR, with one record for every CDR3 protein. The profile shows approximately 3,600 distinct CDR3 sequences, about 25% of them singletons. Blood genomic DNA input for TRB amplification was 250-500 ng. The sequencing sample was made of blood. These receptors were collected from a human donor with active COVID-19.

Of note for this clonotype: A clone one base away is much larger, so this may be a read error. The gene calls are TRBV6-5 and TRBJ1-6; D is uncertain. This CDR3 comprises 16 residues. V dropped 1 base and J dropped 5 bases, with 12 bases sitting between them. Germline V CDR1 and CDR2: MNHEY, SVGAGI. The DNA for the CDR3 is TGTGCCAGCAGTTACTGGGTACGCGAACATAATTCACCCCTCCACTTT. Translation gives CASSYWVREHNSPLHF.

This clonotype has a handful of counts. The J gene is TRBJ1-2, the V gene TRBV6-5; TRBD1 might be the D (5 bases). The CDR3 consists of 15 residues. V was pared by 5 bases and J by 4 bases, with 17 bases between. The germline CDR1 and CDR2 sequences are MNHEY and SVGAGI. DNA for the CDR3: TGTGCCAGCAGTGAAGGCCAGGGACCCTTCTATGGCTACACCTTC. Protein sequence: CASSEGQGPFYGYTF.

The genes are TRBV11-2 and TRBJ2-1; 9 bases match TRBD2. J gave up 2 bases and V 5 bases, and 10 bases lay outside the gene matches. Looked up from germline, CDR1 is SGHAT and CDR2 is FQNNGV. The CDR3 totals 17 residues. The CDR3: CASSPIGAGGAYNEQFF. The CDR3 coding sequence is TGTGCCAGCAGCCCCATCGGGGCGGGGGGGGCCTACAATGAGCAGTTCTTC.

This clonotype is medium-sized. V usage is TRBV5-6 and J usage is TRBJ1-2, with TRBD1 identical over 7 bases. Germline V gives CDR1 SGHDT, CDR2 YYEEEE. J was trimmed by 8 bases and V by 4 bases; bases with no gene match: 5. This CDR3 is built from 12 residues. The CDR3 DNA is TGTGCCAGCAGCCAAGGGGGCGGGGGCTACACCTTC. The encoded protein is CASSQGGGGYTF.

In this sample, this clonotype is medium-sized. V is TRBV29-1 and J is TRBJ1-4; D unresolved. Germline V lookup: CDR1 SQVTM, CDR2 ANQGSEA. Trimming pared 7 bases from V and 5 bases from J, leaving 11 bases between. There are 12 residues in the CDR3. The CDR3, as DNA: TGCAGCGCCGGGCACAGCAATGAAAAACTGTTTTTT. This translates into CSAGHSNEKLFF. The variable domain in full, completed from reference TRBV29-1 and TRBJ1-4, reads SAVISQKPSRDICQRGTSLTIQCQVDSQVTMMFWYRQQPGQSLTLIATANQGSEATYESGFVIDKFPISRPNLTFSTLTVSNMSPEDSSIYLCSAGHSNEKLFFGSGTQLSVL.

The chain has TRBV28 and TRBJ2-5; 12 bases align to TRBD2. CDR3 length: 16 amino acids. CDR1 and CDR2 (germline): MDHEN, SYDVKM. The ends lost 4 bases at V and 5 bases at J; junction bases unmatched: 8. The CDR3 DNA is TGTGCCAGCAGTTACCTAGCGGGAGGGCCCGGGGAGACCCAGTACTTC. Its translation is CASSYLAGGPGETQYF. The full variable domain, with the rest looked up from reference TRBV28 and TRBJ2-5, is DVKVTQSSRYLVKRTGEKVFLECVQDMDHENMFWYRQDPGLGLRLIYFSYDVKMKEKGDIPEGYSVSREKKERFSLILESASTNQTSMYLCASSYLAGGPGETQYFGPGTRLLVL.

Remarks on this clonotype: A much larger clone differs by one base, so this may be a read error. The chain is built from TRBV19 and TRBJ1-5; D uncertain. Germline CDR1 is LNHDA and CDR2 is SQIVND (reference sequence). The CDR3 is 15 amino acids. The ends were cut back, 5 bases at V and 0 bases at J, with 11 bases in the middle. CDR3: CASSAHSGSNQPQHF. The CDR3 DNA sequence: TGTGCCAGTAGTGCCCACAGTGGTAGCAATCAGCCCCAGCATTTT.